The present T cell receptor beta chain was sequenced within a study of blood T cell repertoires in COVID-19. The CDR3 contains 13 residues. The germline gives CDR1 GTSNPN, CDR2 SVGIG (reference sequence). Trimming removed 0 bases from V and 6 bases from J, with 9 bases in between. Repertoires were generated with immunoSEQ multiplex PCR, while TCRdb's copy carries only in-frame clones and drops some. The data show 120,000 to 150,000 clones, about 89% seen once. Sequenced material: peripheral blood. The chain recombines TRBV30 with TRBJ1-5; D uncertain. This clonotype was sampled from a man aged 45-65 years who had recovered from COVID-19. Here the CDR3 reads CAWSVEGSQPQHF. CDR3 in DNA: TGTGCCTGGAGTGTAGAGGGTAGTCAGCCCCAGCATTTT.